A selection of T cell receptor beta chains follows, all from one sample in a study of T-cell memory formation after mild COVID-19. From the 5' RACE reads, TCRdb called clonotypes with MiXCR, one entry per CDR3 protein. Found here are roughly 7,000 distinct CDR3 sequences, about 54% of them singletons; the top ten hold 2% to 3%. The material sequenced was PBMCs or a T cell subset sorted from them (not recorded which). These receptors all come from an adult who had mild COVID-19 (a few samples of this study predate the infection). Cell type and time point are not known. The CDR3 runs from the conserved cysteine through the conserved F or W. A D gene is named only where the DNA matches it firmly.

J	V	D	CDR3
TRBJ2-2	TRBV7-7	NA	CASSWGAHNTGELFF
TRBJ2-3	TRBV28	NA	CASTRRRSTDTQYF
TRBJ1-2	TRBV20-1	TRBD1	CSARRQGDDYGYTF
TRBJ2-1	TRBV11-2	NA	CASSWVGEQFF
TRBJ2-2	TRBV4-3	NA	CASSPRGLRNDKNTGELFF
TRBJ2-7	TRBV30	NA	CAWSVGRSYEQYF
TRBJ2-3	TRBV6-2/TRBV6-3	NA	CASSDFLATDTQYF
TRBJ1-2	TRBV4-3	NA	CASSQDGGPAGYTF
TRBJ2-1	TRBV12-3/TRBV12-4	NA	CASSPYREAYNEQFF
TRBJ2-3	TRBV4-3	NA	CASSQEIGTSRRTDTQYF
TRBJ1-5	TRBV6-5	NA	CASSLNWRSPQHF
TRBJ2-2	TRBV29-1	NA	CSVEVRGAGTGELFF
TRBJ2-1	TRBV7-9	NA	CASSPSGTEQFF
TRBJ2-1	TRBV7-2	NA	CASSLGAQSYNEQFF
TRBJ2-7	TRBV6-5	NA	CASGTGLPGYEQYF
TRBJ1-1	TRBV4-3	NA	CASSSLESGTLRAFF
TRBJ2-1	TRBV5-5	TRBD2	CASSPPVGGYNEQFF
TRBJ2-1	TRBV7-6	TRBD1	CASSWTGGNGDEQFF
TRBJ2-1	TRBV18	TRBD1	CASSPTGTGVDDEQFF
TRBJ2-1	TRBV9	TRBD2	CASSPWTSNNEQFF
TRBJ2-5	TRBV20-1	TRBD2	CSAKAPGLAETQYF
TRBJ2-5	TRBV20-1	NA	CSAITGTTQETQYF
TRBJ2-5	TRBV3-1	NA	CASSQVGANLETQYF
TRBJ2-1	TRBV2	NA	CAPPVGVSGRKDEQFF
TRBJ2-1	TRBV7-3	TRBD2	CASSLGLAGYNEQFF
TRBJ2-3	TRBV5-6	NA	CASSDTGRDTQYF
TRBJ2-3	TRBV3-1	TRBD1	CASSLRTTGHTQYF
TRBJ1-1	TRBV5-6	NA	CASSLAPGEAFF
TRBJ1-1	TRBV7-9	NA	CASSLGDRGGTEAFF
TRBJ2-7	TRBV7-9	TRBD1	CASSALDRDTYEQYF
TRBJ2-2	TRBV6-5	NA	CASRPPGQNTGELFF
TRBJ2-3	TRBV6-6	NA	CAIRVPGAGTQYF
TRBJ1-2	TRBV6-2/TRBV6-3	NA	CASTTPLTGNYGYTF
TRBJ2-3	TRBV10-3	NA	CAISARVGTDTQYF
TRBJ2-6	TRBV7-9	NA	CASTTPPGNTGANVLTF
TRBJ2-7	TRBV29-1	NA	CSVQPGDSTGEQYF
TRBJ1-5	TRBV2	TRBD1	CASTPGGNSNQPQHF
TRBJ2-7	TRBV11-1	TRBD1	CASKRQGPYEQYF
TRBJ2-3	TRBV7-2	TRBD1	CASSWTGATDTQYF
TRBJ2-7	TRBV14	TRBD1	CASSQGQGFEQYF
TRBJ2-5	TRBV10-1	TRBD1	CASSEWTGLGETQYF
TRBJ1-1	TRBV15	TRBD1	CATSRDRGWDTEAFF
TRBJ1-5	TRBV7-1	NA	CASSSRSGGAGAQHF
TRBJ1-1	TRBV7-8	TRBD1	CASSSDRDTEAFF
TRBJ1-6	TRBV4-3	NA	CASSQDIRNNSPLHF
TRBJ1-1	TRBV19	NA	CASSISGMVTEAFF
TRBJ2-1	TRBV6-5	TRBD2	CASSVSGGNSYNEQFF
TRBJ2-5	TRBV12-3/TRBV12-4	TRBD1	CASSLSDRRETQYF
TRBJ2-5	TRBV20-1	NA	CSARVLGETQYF
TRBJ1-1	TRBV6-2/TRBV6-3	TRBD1	CASSYSTGTDTLGTEAFF
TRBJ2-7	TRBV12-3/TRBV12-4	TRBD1	CASSHGQGYEQYF
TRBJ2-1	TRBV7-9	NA	CASSLDRNEQFF
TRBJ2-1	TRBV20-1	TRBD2	CSARSTSGGAYNEQFF
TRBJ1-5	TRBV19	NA	CASSLVKGSHQPQHF
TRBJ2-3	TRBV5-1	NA	CASSAGQNTQYF
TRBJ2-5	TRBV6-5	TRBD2	CASSYSARTSVEETQYF
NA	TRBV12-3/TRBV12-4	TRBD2	CASTPGLAVETQYF
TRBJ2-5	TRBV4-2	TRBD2	CASSLYPRLAGGMETQYF